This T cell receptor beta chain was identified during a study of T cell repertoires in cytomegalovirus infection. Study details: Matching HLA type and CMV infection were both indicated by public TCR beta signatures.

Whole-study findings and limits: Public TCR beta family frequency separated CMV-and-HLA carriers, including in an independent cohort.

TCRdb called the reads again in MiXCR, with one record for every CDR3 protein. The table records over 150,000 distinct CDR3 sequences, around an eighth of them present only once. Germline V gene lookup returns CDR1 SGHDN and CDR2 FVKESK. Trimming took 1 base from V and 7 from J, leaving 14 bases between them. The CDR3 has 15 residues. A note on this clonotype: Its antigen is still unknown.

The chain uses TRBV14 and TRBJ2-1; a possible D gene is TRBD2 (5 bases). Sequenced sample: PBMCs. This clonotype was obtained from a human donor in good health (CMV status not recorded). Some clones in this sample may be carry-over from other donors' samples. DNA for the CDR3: TGTGCCAGCAGCCAAGTAGGGAGTGAGGCGAATGAGCAGTTCTTC. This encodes CASSQVGSEANEQFF.